The 26 T cell receptor beta chains reported below all come from one sample, sequenced in a study of vaccination and CD4 T cells after COVID-19. The Oncomine TCR Beta short-read assay was applied to DNA of cultured CD4+ T cells. After culture, CD4+ T cells served as the source for genomic DNA extraction. Each CDR3 protein gets one entry after TCRdb re-called the PCR reads with MiXCR. The sample has 9,500 to 14,000 distinct CDR3 sequences, almost 40% seen once; the top ten hold about 22%. No cognate antigen is known for these TCRs. Specified treatment: approximately nine-day PBMC culture with coronavirus spike peptide pools or control peptides (ViraFEST assay). CD4+ T cells that came from the unexposed donor were collected before the COVID-19 pandemic (2011-2018). The sample was CD4+ T cells from blood, cultured in vitro. All receptors derive from a human donor in good health.

The V gene is TRBV2, the J gene TRBJ1-5, with 9 positions matching TRBD1. The V and J ends lost 6 bases and 4 bases, in that order; junction bases with no gene match: 10. The germline gives CDR1 SNHLY, CDR2 FYNNEI. The CDR3 loop spans 16 amino acids. DNA of the CDR3: TGTGCCAGCAGGAACCACAGGGGGCGAGGGAATCAGCCCCAGCATTTT. Translating it yields CASRNHRGRGNQPQHF.

This clonotype was picked up a small number of times. The chain employs TRBV7-8 and TRBJ2-3; D ambiguous. This CDR3 has 13 amino acids. V lost 5 bases and J 6 bases, leaving 12 bases between the germline ends. Per the germline V gene, CDR1 is SGHVS and CDR2 is FQNEAQ. The CDR3 nucleotides are TGTGCCAGCAGCCCCCCCCGCGCGGATACGCAGTATTTT. Amino acids: CASSPPRADTQYF.

This clonotype occurred a few times. The V and J genes are TRBV7-2 and TRBJ2-3, with TRBD2 matching over 10 bases. In germline, CDR1 is SGHTA, CDR2 FQGNSA. The CDR3 totals 15 residues. After removal of 5 bases from V and 0 bases from J, the junction contained 2 bases not matched to a gene. The CDR3 coding sequence is TGTGCCAGCAGCCAGCGGGAGGGGAGCACAGATACGCAGTATTTT. This encodes CASSQREGSTDTQYF.

The chain uses TRBV28 and TRBJ2-3, with D possibly matching TRBD1 (6 bases). The V gene's germline CDR1 is MDHEN and CDR2 SYDVKM. Between the trimmed V and J ends, which lost 3 bases and 12 bases, there was a span of 13 bases. The CDR3 totals 12 residues. CDR3 DNA sequence: TGTGCCAGCAGTTTGATCCGACAGGACCAGTATTTT. Its translation: CASSLIRQDQYF.

The chain combines TRBV20-1 with TRBJ2-7; maybe TRBD2 (5 bases). The CDR3 has 14 amino acids. CDR1 is DFQATT, CDR2 SNEGSKA, per germline (reference sequence). The germline V and J ends were trimmed by 4 bases and 0 bases, with 13 bases remaining between them. In DNA, the CDR3 is TGCAGTGCTAATTACGGACTCAGCTCCTACGAGCAGTACTTC. It encodes CSANYGLSSYEQYF.

The sample holds a few counts of this clonotype. This chain connects TRBV20-1 to TRBJ2-7; D gene uncertain. This CDR3 has 11 residues. Per germline, CDR1 DFQATT and CDR2 SNEGSKA (reference sequence). V gave up 3 bases and J gave up 6 bases, with 9 bases separating them. The CDR3 sequence: CSARNGAEQYF. The CDR3 DNA is TGCAGTGCTAGGAATGGAGCCGAGCAGTACTTC.

The gene calls are TRBV19 and TRBJ2-5; D unresolved. The CDR3 extends over 13 amino acids. In germline, CDR1 is LNHDA, CDR2 SQIVND (reference sequence). V lost 3 bases, J lost 5 bases, and 10 bases lay in between. CDR3 in amino acids: CASSISYLETQYF. CDR3 DNA sequence: TGTGCCAGTAGTATCAGTTATTTGGAGACCCAGTACTTC. The entire variable domain, with the rest obtained from reference TRBV19 and TRBJ2-5, is as follows: DGGITQSPKYLFRKEGQNVTLSCEQNLNHDAMYWYRQDPGQGLRLIYYSQIVNDFQKGDIAEGYSVSREKKESFPLTVTSAQKNPTAFYLCASSISYLETQYFGPGTRLLVL.

This chain links TRBV14 with TRBJ2-7; a weak D match, TRBD2 (6 bases). The CDR3 totals 13 residues. CDR1 is SGHDN and CDR2 is FVKESK in the germline V gene. The ends were cut back, 4 bases at V and 9 bases at J, with 16 bases in the middle. CDR3 amino acids: CASSRGANVGQYF. The CDR3 DNA sequence: TGTGCCAGCAGCCGCGGGGCGAATGTTGGGCAGTACTTC. Looking up the rest from reference TRBV14 and TRBJ2-7 gives the full variable domain: EAGVTQFPSHSVIEKGQTVTLRCDPISGHDNLYWYRRVMGKEIKFLLHFVKESKQDESGMPNNRFLAERTGGTYSTLKVQPAELEDSGVYFCASSRGANVGQYFGPGTRLTVT.

The chain recombines TRBV6-2 or TRBV6-3 with TRBJ1-5; TRBD1 is a possible D gene (6 bases). CDR1 and CDR2 from the germline V gene are MNHEY and SVGEGT. Trimming removed 7 bases from V and 2 bases from J, with 15 bases in between. The CDR3 totals 15 residues. CDR3: CASIKGGIGNQPQHF. CDR3 DNA: TGTGCCAGCATTAAGGGGGGAATCGGCAATCAGCCCCAGCATTTT.

The V gene is TRBV6-1, the J gene TRBJ1-6, with D uncertain. CDR1 and CDR2 from the germline V gene are MNHNS and SASEGT. V lost 3 bases to trimming and J lost 0 bases, with 15 bases between them. This CDR3 is 18 amino acids long. The CDR3, as DNA: TGTGCCAGCAGTGAGGGCACCCTACCGAGCTCCTATAATTCACCCCTCCACTTT. Protein: CASSEGTLPSSYNSPLHF.

V usage is TRBV18 and J usage is TRBJ2-1, with D uncertain. Germline V gene lookup returns CDR1 KGHSH and CDR2 LQKENI. The length of the CDR3 is 12 residues. Trimming left V 0 bases short and J 7 bases short, with 4 bases between. The CDR3 DNA sequence: TGTGCCAGCTCACCACCAGGGAATGAGCAGTTCTTC. Translated: CASSPPGNEQFF.

The chain joins TRBV28 to TRBJ1-2, with D uncertain. The V end was cut by 1 base, the J end by 6 bases, with 9 bases between. Looked up from germline, CDR1 is MDHEN and CDR2 is SYDVKM. CDR3 length equals 13 residues. Here the CDR3 DNA reads TGTGCCAGCAGTTTATTTTCGGAACATGGCTACACCTTC. Translating gives CASSLFSEHGYTF.

A word on this clonotype: The CDR3 ends on some other residue instead of the conserved phenylalanine or tryptophan, so this is likely a read error. The DNA is omitted, as the CDR3 cannot be located on it reliably, and the CDR3 follows TCRdb's listing. This chain joins TRBV6-2 or TRBV6-3 and TRBJ2-1; the table calls TRBD2, which could not be checked here. With termini counted, the CDR3 has 14 amino acids. In germline, CDR1 is MNHEY, CDR2 SVGEGT. CDR3 loop: CASSPSAGGGLFCV.

In its sample, this clonotype was seen a few times. The chain couples TRBV20-1 to TRBJ2-1, with D tentatively TRBD2 (7 bases). Trimming cost V 3 bases and J 6 bases, with 15 bases left between them. Germline V CDR1 and CDR2: DFQATT, SNEGSKA (reference sequence). CDR3 size: 14 residues. The CDR3 loop reads CSARRGSSGNEQFF. CDR3 sequence (DNA): TGCAGTGCTAGGAGGGGGTCTAGCGGCAATGAGCAGTTCTTC.

This chain joins TRBV6-5 and TRBJ2-3; 13 bases align to TRBD2. V was clipped by 4 bases and J by 3 bases; unmatched bases: 16. The V gene's germline CDR1 is MNHEY and CDR2 SVGAGI. The CDR3 spans 20 residues. Here the CDR3 reads CASSSQGGRGLAGETDTQYF. In nucleotides, the CDR3 is TGTGCCAGCAGTTCACAGGGGGGGAGAGGACTAGCGGGAGAGACAGATACGCAGTATTTT.

The table lists this clonotype with a few counts. The chain has TRBV28 and TRBJ1-1; D is unclear. In germline, CDR1 is MDHEN, CDR2 SYDVKM. Between the trimmed V and J ends, which lost 4 bases and 9 bases, there was a span of 12 bases. The CDR3 contains 12 residues. The DNA for the CDR3 is TGTGCCAGCAGTTCCGGGCGACAAAAAGCTTTCTTT. As protein: CASSSGRQKAFF. Full variable domain (missing parts from reference TRBV28 and TRBJ1-1): DVKVTQSSRYLVKRTGEKVFLECVQDMDHENMFWYRQDPGLGLRLIYFSYDVKMKEKGDIPEGYSVSREKKERFSLILESASTNQTSMYLCASSSGRQKAFFGQGTRLTVV.

The CDR3 coding sequence is TGTGCCAGCAGTGAAGCTCGAGGGGCAGGGACCCAGTACTTC. Amino acid sequence: CASSEARGAGTQYF. The chain employs TRBV2 and TRBJ2-5; D is possibly TRBD1 or TRBD2 (5 bases each). V was trimmed by 0 bases and J by 7 bases, leaving 12 bases between them. The CDR3 contains 14 residues. CDR1 and CDR2 from the germline V gene are SNHLY and FYNNEI.

This clonotype was counted only a few times. This sequence joins TRBV5-4 and TRBJ1-1; 11 bases match TRBD1. This CDR3 region has 16 residues. Per the germline V gene, CDR1 is SGHNT and CDR2 is YYREEE (reference sequence). V shed 0 bases, J shed 7 bases, and the junction held 8 bases outside the gene matches. The CDR3 reads CASSLAGRTGGGEAFF. The CDR3 DNA follows: TGTGCCAGCAGCTTGGCCGGGAGGACAGGGGGCGGTGAAGCTTTCTTT. Complete variable domain (other parts from reference TRBV5-4 and TRBJ1-1): ETGVTQSPTHLIKTRGQQVTLRCSSQSGHNTVSWYQQALGQGPQFIFQYYREEENGRGNFPPRFSGLQFPNYSSELNVNALELDDSALYLCASSLAGRTGGGEAFFGQGTRLTVV.

The chain couples TRBV6-1 to TRBJ2-5; 15 positions agree with TRBD2. CDR1 MNHNS and CDR2 SASEGT come from the germline V gene. Trimming at V came to 5 bases and at J to 4 bases, leaving 8 bases not matched to a gene. This CDR3 is built from 17 residues. In DNA, the CDR3 is TGTGCCAGCAGTCCAGGACTAGCGGGAGGGTTGTTAGAGACCCAGTACTTC. Protein product: CASSPGLAGGLLETQYF.

The sample holds a few counts of this clonotype. The chain combines TRBV27 with TRBJ1-2, with D possibly being TRBD1 (5 bases). This CDR3 has 14 amino acids. Deletions cut 6 bases from V and 5 bases from J, with 16 bases between. Germline V CDR1 and CDR2: MNHEY, SMNVEV (reference sequence). For the CDR3, the DNA is TGTGCCAGCAGACACAACAGGCTGAGTTATGGCTACACCTTC. It is translated as CASRHNRLSYGYTF.

This rearrangement joins TRBV6-5 to TRBJ1-2; D not certain. Germline assignment: CDR1 MNHEY and CDR2 SVGAGI. V lost 2 bases to trimming and J lost 0 bases, with 10 bases between them. The CDR3 extends over 15 amino acids. The CDR3 DNA sequence: TGTGCCAGCAGTTACGGTGGCGCCTCTAACTATGGCTACACCTTC. Translated: CASSYGGASNYGYTF.

This clonotype appeared a single time. The genes are TRBV11-2 and TRBJ2-1; 7 bases align to TRBD2. V shed 6 bases, J shed 4 bases, and the junction held 12 bases outside the gene matches. Germline V gene lookup returns CDR1 SGHAT and CDR2 FQNNGV. The CDR3 covers 16 residues. The CDR3 sequence: CASRPPGTSVYNEQFF. The CDR3 nucleotides are TGTGCCAGCAGACCCCCGGGTACTAGCGTATACAATGAGCAGTTCTTC.

The chain carries TRBV28 and TRBJ1-6; no clear D gene. V dropped 7 bases and J dropped 6 bases, with 13 bases sitting between them. Germline CDR1 is MDHEN and CDR2 is SYDVKM. The CDR3 spans 14 residues. The CDR3 bases are TGTGCCAGCACCATCCTTCTAGTTAATTCACCCCTCCACTTT. Residues: CASTILLVNSPLHF. Variable domain in full (rest from reference TRBV28 and TRBJ1-6): DVKVTQSSRYLVKRTGEKVFLECVQDMDHENMFWYRQDPGLGLRLIYFSYDVKMKEKGDIPEGYSVSREKKERFSLILESASTNQTSMYLCASTILLVNSPLHFGNGTRLTVT.

V and J are TRBV6-2 or TRBV6-3 and TRBJ2-2; 11 positions match TRBD2. The length of the CDR3 is 17 residues. Germline CDR1 is MNHEY and CDR2 is SVGEGT. The V and J ends lost 0 bases and 4 bases, in that order; junction bases with no gene match: 4. CDR3 protein: CASSYSSGTSGTGELFF. In DNA form, the CDR3 reads TGTGCCAGCAGTTACTCCTCAGGGACTAGCGGCACCGGGGAGCTGTTTTTT.

This clonotype appeared a single time. The chain carries TRBV20-1 and TRBJ2-1; 8 bases agree with TRBD1. Losses at the gene ends were 6 bases for V and 8 bases for J; bases not matched to a gene: 9. Germline CDR1 and CDR2: DFQATT and SNEGSKA (reference sequence). The CDR3 totals 13 residues. In DNA form, the CDR3 reads TGCAGTGCCGCAAAGGACAGGGTATATGAGCAGTTCTTC. Translated, it gives CSAAKDRVYEQFF.

This clonotype was detected only a few times. This chain joins TRBV18 and TRBJ1-1; D unresolved. Trimming cost V 3 bases and J 1 base, with 15 bases left between them. CDR1 is KGHSH and CDR2 is LQKENI in the germline V gene. The CDR3 runs 16 residues. Written as DNA, the CDR3 is TGTGCCAGCTCACCTATCGAGGCTGCTGGGAACACTGAAGCTTTCTTT. Residues: CASSPIEAAGNTEAFF.